The clone carrying this T cell receptor (beta chain) came up many times. Its antigen is as yet unknown. Orbital computed tomography, thyroid ultrasound, TRAb, serum thyroxine and clinical symptoms formed the basis of diagnosis. The data belong to a study of Graves' ophthalmopathy and Graves' hyperthyroidism. The CDR3 sequence is 14 residues long. V was clipped by 4 bases and J by 3 bases; unmatched bases: 8. Germline CDR1 reads SQVTM; CDR2 reads ANQGSEA. For repertoire sequencing, the TCR beta CDR3 regions were amplified from RNA transcripts. HTBI primers were used in a first-round RT-PCR, which preceded a second-round multiplex PCR. In TCRdb, the multiplex PCR reads were re-called with MiXCR into one record per CDR3 protein. The repertoire holds over a million distinct CDR3 sequences, with 36% as singletons. Study-wide results and limits: At approximately 70% sensitivity and 72.22% specificity, the model predicted progression of the ophthalmopathy. Blood shared most expanded thyroid clonotypes above 0.001 frequency. The 13-signature model separated ophthalmopathy from stable hyperthyroidism at around 90% sensitivity and almost 83% specificity.

The chain uses TRBV29-1 and TRBJ2-7; TRBD1 matches at 8 bases. The sequenced sample consisted of peripheral blood or thyroid tissue (not recorded which). The source of this sequence is an adult man with Graves' hyperthyroidism. The CDR3 loop is CSVGDRRGYYEQYF. The CDR3 DNA reads TGCAGCGTTGGGGACAGGAGGGGCTACTACGAGCAGTACTTC.